Detailed here is one TCR beta chain. What it binds is not known. These data are taken from a study of OX40 agonist ivuxolimab in advanced cancers. Background on the study: Treatment received earlier with anti-PD-1, anti-PD-L1 or anti-CTLA-4 agents was allowed, and over 30% had some.

The data were produced by immunoSEQ multiplex PCR, yet TCRdb's version contains in-frame clones alone and is incomplete. This table has fewer than 120,000 clones, approximately 89% appearing once. Overall study results and limits: Dose levels from 0.1 to 3.0 mg/kg saw CD4+ and CD8+ blood T cells expand clonally by week 6. Expanded peripheral T-cell antigen specificity went undetermined.

The TCR was taken from an adult with an advanced solid tumor such as melanoma, head and neck, liver or kidney cancer. The sequencing used CD4+ or CD8+ T cells sorted from blood, collected in a trial of the OX40 agonist ivuxolimab.

CDR3 amino acids: CASSPGGKETQYF. The CDR3 DNA reads TGTGCCAGCAGTCCCGGCGGTAAAGAGACCCAGTACTTC. The chain uses TRBV5-6 and TRBJ2-5; D is unresolved. Germline CDR1 reads SGHDT; CDR2 reads YYEEEE. Trimming left V 5 bases short and J 3 bases short, with 11 bases between. The CDR3 loop spans 13 amino acids.